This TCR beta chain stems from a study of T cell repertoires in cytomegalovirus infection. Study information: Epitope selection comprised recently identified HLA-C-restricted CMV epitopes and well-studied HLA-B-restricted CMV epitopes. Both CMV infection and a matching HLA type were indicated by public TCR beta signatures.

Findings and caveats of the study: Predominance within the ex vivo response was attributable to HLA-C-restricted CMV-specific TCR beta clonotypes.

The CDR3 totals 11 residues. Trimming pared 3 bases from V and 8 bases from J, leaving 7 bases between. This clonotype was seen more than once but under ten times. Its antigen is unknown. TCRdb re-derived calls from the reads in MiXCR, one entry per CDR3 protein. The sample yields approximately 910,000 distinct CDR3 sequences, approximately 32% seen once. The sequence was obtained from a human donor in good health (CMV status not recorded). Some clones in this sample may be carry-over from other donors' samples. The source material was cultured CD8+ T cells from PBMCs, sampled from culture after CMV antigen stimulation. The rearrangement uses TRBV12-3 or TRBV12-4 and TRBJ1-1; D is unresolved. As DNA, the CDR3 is TGTGCCAGCAGTTTCTCGCACGAAGCTTTCTTT. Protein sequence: CASSFSHEAFF.